This T cell receptor beta chain was sequenced in a study of T cells in Graves' hyperthyroidism and ophthalmopathy. At the level of the study: Upon initial diagnosis and before any treatment, peripheral blood was collected.

This clonotype was detected only a few times. Amplification targeted TCR beta CDR3 regions from RNA transcripts. With the HTBI primer set, the TCR CDR3 went through a first round of RT-PCR. Each CDR3 protein gets one entry after TCRdb re-called the multiplex PCR reads with MiXCR. Of approximately 480,000 distinct CDR3 sequences in the sample, less than 25% were seen once. The source is a man between 18 and 29 years old with Graves' hyperthyroidism. Sequenced material: blood.

The CDR3 nucleotides read TGTGCCAGCAGCTTAGACGGGCCGGCCTACGAGCAGTACTTC. It codes for CASSLDGPAYEQYF. The chain combines TRBV7-9 with TRBJ2-7; no definite D call. The length of the CDR3 is 14 residues. From germline, CDR1 is SEHNR and CDR2 FQNEAQ (reference sequence). V lost 1 base to trimming and J lost 2 bases, with 9 bases between them.